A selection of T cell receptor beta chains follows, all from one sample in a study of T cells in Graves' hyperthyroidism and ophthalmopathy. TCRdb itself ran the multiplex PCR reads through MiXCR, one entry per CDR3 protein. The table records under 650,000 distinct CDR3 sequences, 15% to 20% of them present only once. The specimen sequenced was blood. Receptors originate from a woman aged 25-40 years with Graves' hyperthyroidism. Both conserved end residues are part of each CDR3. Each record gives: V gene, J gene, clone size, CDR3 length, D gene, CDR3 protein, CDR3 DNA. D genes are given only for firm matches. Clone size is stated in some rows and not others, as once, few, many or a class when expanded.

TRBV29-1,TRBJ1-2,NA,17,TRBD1,CSVFRNARGQGAGGYTF,TGCAGCGTTTTTCGTAATGCCAGAGGACAGGGGGCAGGTGGCTACACCTTC
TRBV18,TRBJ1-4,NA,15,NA,CASSPRENVNEKLFF,TGTGCCAGCTCACCACGGGAAAACGTGAATGAAAAACTGTTTTTT
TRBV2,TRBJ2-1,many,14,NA,CASSERETLNEQFF,TGTGCCAGCAGTGAGAGAGAAACTCTCAATGAGCAGTTCTTC
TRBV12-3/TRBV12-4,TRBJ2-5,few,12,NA,CASSLEKETQYF,TGTGCCAGCAGTTTGGAAAAAGAGACCCAGTACTTC
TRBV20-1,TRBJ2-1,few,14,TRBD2,CSAPGTSGRDEQFF,TGCAGTGCTCCGGGGACTAGCGGGAGGGATGAGCAGTTCTTC
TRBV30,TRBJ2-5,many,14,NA,CAWSPGTGEETQYF,TGTGCCTGGAGTCCTGGGACGGGAGAAGAGACCCAGTACTTC
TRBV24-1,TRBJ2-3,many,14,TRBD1,CATSEGQLTDTQYF,TGTGCCACCAGTGAGGGACAGCTCACAGATACGCAGTATTTT
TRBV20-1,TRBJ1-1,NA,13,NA,CSASGGLDTEAFF,TGCAGTGCCAGCGGGGGGCTAGACACTGAAGCTTTCTTT
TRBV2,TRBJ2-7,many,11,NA,CASFGDYEQYF,TGTGCCAGCTTCGGTGACTACGAGCAGTACTTC
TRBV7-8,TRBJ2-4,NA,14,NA,CASSLGDGGGIQYF,TGTGCCAGCAGCTTAGGTGATGGTGGGGGCATTCAGTACTTC
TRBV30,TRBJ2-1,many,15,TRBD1,CAWSPGTGFGNEQFF,TGTGCCTGGAGCCCCGGGACAGGGTTTGGGAATGAGCAGTTCTTC
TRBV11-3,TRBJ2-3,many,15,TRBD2,CASSSSGSGTDTRYF,TGTGCCAGCAGCTCTAGCGGGAGTGGGACAGATACGCGGTATTTT
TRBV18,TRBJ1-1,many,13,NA,CASSPLTESEAFF,TGTGCCAGCTCACCACTGACAGAGAGTGAAGCTTTCTTT